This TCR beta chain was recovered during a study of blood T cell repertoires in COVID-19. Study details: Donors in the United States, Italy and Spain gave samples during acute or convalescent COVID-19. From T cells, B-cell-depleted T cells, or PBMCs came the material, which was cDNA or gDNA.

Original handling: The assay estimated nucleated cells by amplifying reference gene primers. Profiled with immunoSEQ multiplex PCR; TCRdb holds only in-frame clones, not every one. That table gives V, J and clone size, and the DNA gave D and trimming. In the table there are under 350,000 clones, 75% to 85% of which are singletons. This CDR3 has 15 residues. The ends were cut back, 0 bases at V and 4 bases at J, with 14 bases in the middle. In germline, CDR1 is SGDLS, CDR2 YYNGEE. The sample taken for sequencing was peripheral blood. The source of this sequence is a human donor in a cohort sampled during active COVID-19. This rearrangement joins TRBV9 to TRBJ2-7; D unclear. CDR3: CASSVEGVGGYEQYF. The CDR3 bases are TGTGCCAGCAGCGTAGAAGGTGTCGGCGGATACGAGCAGTACTTC.